This T cell receptor beta chain was retrieved from a study of technical replicates of blood from several donors. TCRdb's copy holds only in-frame clones and misses some; the assay was immunoSEQ multiplex PCR. The top ten hold about 3.9% of the sample, which has under 65,000 clones, about 93% seen once. The germline V gene encodes CDR1 SGHRS and CDR2 YFSETQ. This CDR3 is 16 amino acids long. The junction had 6 bases not matched to a gene; V was cut back by 1 base and J by 2 bases. Sequencing was done on a sample of PBMCs. The clonotype comes from a human donor in good health. Some clones in this sample may be carry-over from other donors' samples. V gene TRBV5-1 combines with J gene TRBJ2-3; 8 bases are shared with TRBD1. DNA of the CDR3: TGCGCCAGCAGCTTGCGGTCAGGGGGCGACACAGATACGCAGTATTTT. It translates to CASSLRSGGDTDTQYF. Combining the CDR3 with reference TRBV5-1 and TRBJ2-3 gives the whole variable domain KAGVTQTPRYLIKTRGQQVTLSCSPISGHRSVSWYQQTPGQGLQFLFEYFSETQRNKGNFPGRFSGRQFSNSRSEMNVSTLELGDSALYLCASSLRSGGDTDTQYFGPGTRLTVL.